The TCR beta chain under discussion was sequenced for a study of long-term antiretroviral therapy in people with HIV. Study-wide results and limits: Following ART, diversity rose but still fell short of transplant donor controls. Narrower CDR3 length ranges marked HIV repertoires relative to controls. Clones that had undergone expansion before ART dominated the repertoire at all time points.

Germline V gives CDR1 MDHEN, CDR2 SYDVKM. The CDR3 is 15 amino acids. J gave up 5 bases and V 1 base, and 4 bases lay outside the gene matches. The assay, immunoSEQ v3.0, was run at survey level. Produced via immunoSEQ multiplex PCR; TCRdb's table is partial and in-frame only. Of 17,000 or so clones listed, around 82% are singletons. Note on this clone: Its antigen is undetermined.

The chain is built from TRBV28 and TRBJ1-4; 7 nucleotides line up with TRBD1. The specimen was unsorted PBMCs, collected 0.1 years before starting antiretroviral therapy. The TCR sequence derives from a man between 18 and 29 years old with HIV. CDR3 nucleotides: TGTGCCAGCAGTTTATTCGACAGGGCAAATGAAAAACTGTTTTTT. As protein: CASSLFDRANEKLFF.